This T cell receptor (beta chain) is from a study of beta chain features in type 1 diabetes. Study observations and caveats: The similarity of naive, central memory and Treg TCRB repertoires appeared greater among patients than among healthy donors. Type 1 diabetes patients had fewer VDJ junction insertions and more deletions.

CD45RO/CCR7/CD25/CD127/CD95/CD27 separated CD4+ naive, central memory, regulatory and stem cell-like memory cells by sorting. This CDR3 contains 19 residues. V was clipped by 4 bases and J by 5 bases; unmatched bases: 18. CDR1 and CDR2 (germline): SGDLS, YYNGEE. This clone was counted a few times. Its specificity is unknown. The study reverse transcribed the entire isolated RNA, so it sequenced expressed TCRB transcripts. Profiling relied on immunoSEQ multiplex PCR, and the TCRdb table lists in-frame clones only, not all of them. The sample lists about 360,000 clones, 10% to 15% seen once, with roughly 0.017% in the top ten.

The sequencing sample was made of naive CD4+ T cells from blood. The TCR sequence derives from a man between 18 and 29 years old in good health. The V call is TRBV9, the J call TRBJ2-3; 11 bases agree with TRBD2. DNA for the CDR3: TGTGCCAGCAGCCGATTGGGTTCCTATAGCGGGAGGGAGGGAGATACGCAGTATTTT. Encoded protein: CASSRLGSYSGREGDTQYF.